A single sample is the source of the 8 T cell receptor beta chains below, sequenced in a study of identical twins. One entry per CDR3 protein results from TCRdb running MiXCR on the 5' RACE reads. The top ten hold over 35% of the sample, which has fewer than 250,000 distinct CDR3 sequences, approximately 16% seen once. These data are also associated with another study on T cells expressing NK-cell markers.

The sequencing sample was made of CD8+ T cells sorted from blood. The origin of the receptors is a woman aged 18-29 years in good health.

Many counts were recorded for this clonotype. This sequence joins TRBV12-3 or TRBV12-4 and TRBJ2-2; a possible D gene is TRBD1 (6 bases). The CDR3 extends over 14 amino acids. V gave up 5 bases and J gave up 0 bases, with 7 bases separating them. The CDR3 DNA reads as TGTGCCAGCAGTCAGGGGTCGAACACCGGGGAGCTGTTTTTT. This translates into CASSQGSNTGELFF.

The genes are TRBV11-2 and TRBJ2-5; D call uncertain. Trimming removed 1 base at V and 2 bases at J, with 8 bases between. Germline-derived CDR1 and CDR2 are SGHAT and FQNNGV. The CDR3 runs to 14 residues. CDR3 sequence reads: CASSLVEIQETQYF. The CDR3 nucleotides read TGTGCCAGCAGCTTAGTTGAGATTCAAGAGACCCAGTACTTC.

This clonotype has ten or more counts. The chain couples TRBV4-3 to TRBJ2-3, with TRBD2 as a possible D gene (6 bases). The germline V and J ends were trimmed by 4 bases and 0 bases, with 11 bases remaining between them. The CDR3 is 15 residues long. Germline V gene sequence: CDR1 LGHNA, CDR2 YSLEER. This CDR3 reads CASSPLRGSTDTQYF. Here the CDR3 DNA reads TGCGCCAGCAGCCCTCTTCGGGGGAGCACAGATACGCAGTATTTT.

Many counts were recorded for this clonotype. The gene calls are TRBV6-2 or TRBV6-3 and TRBJ2-3; 10 bases are a match to TRBD1. The CDR3 length is 14 residues. Germline CDR1 and CDR2: MNHEY and SVGEGT. V gave up 2 bases and J gave up 4 bases; unmatched junction bases: 0. CDR3 amino acids: CASSYGQGADTQYF. The CDR3, as DNA: TGTGCCAGCAGTTACGGACAGGGGGCAGATACGCAGTATTTT.

V gene TRBV5-6 combines with J gene TRBJ1-2; TRBD1 agrees at 7 bases. The CDR3 runs 13 residues. V was pared by 4 bases and J by 5 bases, with 5 bases of the junction left unmatched. Per the germline V gene, CDR1 is SGHDT and CDR2 is YYEEEE. The CDR3 nucleotides read TGTGCCAGCAGCCCTCAGGGGGGGTATGGCTACACCTTC. Encoded protein: CASSPQGGYGYTF.

The rearrangement links TRBV6-2 or TRBV6-3 to TRBJ2-1, with 8 bases aligning to TRBD2. The CDR3 extends over 20 amino acids. CDR1 is MNHEY, CDR2 SVGEGT, per germline. Germline trimming cut 6 bases from V and 0 bases from J; bases unmatched to any gene: 19. CDR3 DNA: TGTGCCAGCAGCTTCCTGACCGGGGGGGCCCCCCGAAGCTCCTACAATGAGCAGTTCTTC. Its protein is CASSFLTGGAPRSSYNEQFF.

The CDR3 loop is CASSLSEGPGNTIYF. The CDR3 coding sequence is TGTGCCAGCAGCTTATCCGAGGGGCCTGGAAACACCATATATTTT. V gene TRBV7-9 combines with J gene TRBJ1-3; perhaps TRBD1 as D (5 bases). The CDR3 contains 15 residues. The germline gives CDR1 SEHNR, CDR2 FQNEAQ (reference sequence). Trimming took 2 bases from V and 2 from J, leaving 10 bases between them.

The chain uses TRBV5-1 and TRBJ2-7; no clear D. Trimming took off 2 bases at V and 3 bases at J, with 6 bases between the two ends. The CDR3 covers 12 residues. Germline V gene lookup returns CDR1 SGHRS and CDR2 YFSETQ. In DNA, the CDR3 is TGCGCCAGCAGCTTTTACAACTACGAGCAGTACTTC. Encoded protein: CASSFYNYEQYF.